Listed below are T cell receptor beta chains from one sample, sequenced in a study of blood T cells in healthy people across ages. One entry per CDR3 protein results from TCRdb running MiXCR on the 5' RACE reads. The sample yields around 1,000,000 distinct CDR3 sequences, approximately 26% seen once. These same records also appear under a second study, on T cells of mothers and their children.

The sample comprised blood. Receptors originate from a girl aged 2-10 years in good health. Each CDR3 is given without its conserved first and last residue.

V gene | CDR3 protein
TRBV6-2/TRBV6-3 | ASSYRDSLSGANVLT
TRBV3-1 | ASSQDPQATDTQY
TRBV4-3 | ASSRDRDRGYEQY
TRBV6-5 | ASSYGATGVAYNEQF
TRBV19 | ASSIKAPRRAGAEAF
TRBV27 | ASSFGESYEQY
TRBV7-9 | ASSKDYEETQY
TRBV12-3/TRBV12-4 | ASKEPGHYHEQY
TRBV4-1 | ASSRRSDRNEAPRRYEQY
TRBV11-2 | ASSLRGSLPQETQY
TRBV11-2 | ASSSSHSTYEQY
TRBV28 | ASSFRGGGGADTQY
TRBV27 | ASRSRGTEAF
TRBV4-1 | ASSQVQGQETQY
TRBV12-3/TRBV12-4 | ASSSDTFAGELF
TRBV5-1 | ASSLEGGAFYGYT
TRBV4-1 | ASSQGPVGSGSFHEQY
TRBV20-1 | SARRVTEAF
TRBV7-2 | ASSTSWRASVPNEQF
TRBV7-2 | ASSNTGGSYEQY
TRBV6-2/TRBV6-3 | ASSYCTGGDCNQPQH
TRBV7-9 | ASRPDRVHQGAQY
TRBV13 | ASSFPPDGYT
TRBV14 | ASSQVYWGEKLF
TRBV28 | ASSLVGAGAGIQY
TRBV3-1 | ASSQEAGAKETQY
TRBV5-1 | ASSPYFGNLGYNEQF
TRBV6-2/TRBV6-3 | ASSYFRGGLYNEQF
TRBV5-1 | ASSLANLGTGELF
TRBV20-1 | SARDGGLAGLIGKNIQY
TRBV24-1 | ATSDPGGPQH
TRBV21-1 | ASSKGFYGEGKSDTQY
TRBV20-1 | SALDRGLYEQY
TRBV6-5 | ASSFGTSGRKTQY
TRBV6-1 | ASSEASGGAGYEQY
TRBV5-1 | ASSLEGFGTDTQY
TRBV5-1 | ASSLEYRAQETQY
TRBV4-2 | ASSQPVAGLGETQY
TRBV12-3/TRBV12-4 | ASRPSGRGEQF
TRBV7-9 | ASSLVGAQDTDAF
TRBV19 | ASSIELSGQPLKNIQY
TRBV7-8 | ASSLESGEETQY
TRBV6-5 | ASSLFLGGEKLF
TRBV27 | ASTLSGQGDEQY
TRBV4-1 | ASSQDLRGPKNIQY
TRBV6-1 | ASSIASSGSYNEQF
TRBV7-2 | ASSHYTQGNWDEQF
TRBV4-1 | ASSQSQFYEQY
TRBV7-2 | ASSLSQVGYTEAF
TRBV6-1 | ASSPILATSSYEQC
TRBV28 | ASSEISPSTDTQY